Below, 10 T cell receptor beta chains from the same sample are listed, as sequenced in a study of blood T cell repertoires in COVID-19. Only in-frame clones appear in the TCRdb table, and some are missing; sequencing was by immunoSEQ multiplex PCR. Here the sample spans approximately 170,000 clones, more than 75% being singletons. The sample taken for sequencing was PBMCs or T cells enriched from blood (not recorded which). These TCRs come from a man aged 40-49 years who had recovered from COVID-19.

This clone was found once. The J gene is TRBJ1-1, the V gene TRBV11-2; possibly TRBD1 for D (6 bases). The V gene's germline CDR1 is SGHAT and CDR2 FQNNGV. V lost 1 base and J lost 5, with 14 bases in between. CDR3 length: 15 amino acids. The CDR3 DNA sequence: TGTGCCAGCAGCTTAGTAGGGGGAAAAGGGACTGAAGCTTTCTTT. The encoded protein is CASSLVGGKGTEAFF.

The CDR3 protein is CASSLFNEQYF. The CDR3 DNA reads as TGTGCCAGCAGCTTATTTAACGAGCAGTACTTC. The chain combines TRBV11-2 with TRBJ2-7; no definite D call. The CDR3 runs to 11 residues. Trimming removed 2 bases at V and 5 bases at J, with 4 bases between. Germline loops: CDR1 SGHAT, CDR2 FQNNGV.

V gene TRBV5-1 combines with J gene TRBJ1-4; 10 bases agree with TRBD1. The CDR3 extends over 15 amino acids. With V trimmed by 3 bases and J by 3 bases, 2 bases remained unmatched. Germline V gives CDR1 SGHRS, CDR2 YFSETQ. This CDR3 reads CASSWTGGSNEKLFF. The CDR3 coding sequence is TGCGCCAGCAGCTGGACAGGGGGGTCTAATGAAAAACTGTTTTTT.

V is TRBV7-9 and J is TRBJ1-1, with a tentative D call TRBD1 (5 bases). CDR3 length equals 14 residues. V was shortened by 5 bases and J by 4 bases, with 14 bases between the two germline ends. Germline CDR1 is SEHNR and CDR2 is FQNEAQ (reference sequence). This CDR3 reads CASSRSAGITEAFF. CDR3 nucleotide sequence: TGTGCCAGCAGCAGAAGTGCAGGGATCACTGAAGCTTTCTTT.

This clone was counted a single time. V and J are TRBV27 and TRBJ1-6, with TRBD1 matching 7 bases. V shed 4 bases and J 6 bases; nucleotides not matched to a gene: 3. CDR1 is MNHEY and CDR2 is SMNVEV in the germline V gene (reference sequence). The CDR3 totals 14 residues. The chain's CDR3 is CASSSRDSNSPLHF. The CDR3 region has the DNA TGTGCCAGCAGTTCCCGGGACAGTAATTCACCCCTCCACTTT.

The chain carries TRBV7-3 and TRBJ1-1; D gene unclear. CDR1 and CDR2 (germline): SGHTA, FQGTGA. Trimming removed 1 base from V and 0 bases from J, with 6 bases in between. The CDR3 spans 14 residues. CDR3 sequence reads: CASSLIHLNTEAFF. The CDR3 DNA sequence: TGTGCCAGCAGCTTAATTCATCTGAACACTGAAGCTTTCTTT.

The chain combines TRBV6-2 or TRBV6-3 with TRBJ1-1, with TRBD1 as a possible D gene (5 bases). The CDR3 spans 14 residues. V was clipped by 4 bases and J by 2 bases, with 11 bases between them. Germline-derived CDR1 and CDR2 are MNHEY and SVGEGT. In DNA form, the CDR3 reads TGTGCCAGCAGTTTGCAACGGACAAACACTGAAGCTTTCTTT. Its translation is CASSLQRTNTEAFF.

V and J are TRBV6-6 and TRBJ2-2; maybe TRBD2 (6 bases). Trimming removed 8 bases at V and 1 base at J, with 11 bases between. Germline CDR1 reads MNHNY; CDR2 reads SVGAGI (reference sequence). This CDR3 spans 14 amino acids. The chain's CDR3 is CASSRGWNTGELFF. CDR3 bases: TGTGCCAGCTCTCGGGGGTGGAACACCGGGGAGCTGTTTTTT.

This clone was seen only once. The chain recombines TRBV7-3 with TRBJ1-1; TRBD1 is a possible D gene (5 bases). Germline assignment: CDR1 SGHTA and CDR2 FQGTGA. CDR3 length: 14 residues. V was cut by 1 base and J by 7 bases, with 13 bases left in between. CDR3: CASSLSLVQGEAFF. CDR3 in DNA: TGTGCCAGCAGCTTAAGTCTCGTGCAGGGTGAAGCTTTCTTT.

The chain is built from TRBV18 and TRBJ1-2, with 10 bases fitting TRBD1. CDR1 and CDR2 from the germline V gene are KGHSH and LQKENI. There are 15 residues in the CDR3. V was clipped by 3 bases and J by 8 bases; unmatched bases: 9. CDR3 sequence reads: CASSPGQGSIGGYTF. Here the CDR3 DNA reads TGTGCCAGCTCACCGGGACAGGGGTCCATTGGGGGCTACACCTTC.